The 21 T cell receptor beta chains below were found in one sample sequenced in a study of regulatory T cells in long-lasting Graves disease. Through Arm-PCR of CDR3 regions and iRepertoire HTBI primers, TCR beta libraries were built. TCRdb independently ran MiXCR on the multiplex PCR reads; one entry per CDR3 protein. The table includes 440,000 or so distinct CDR3 sequences, more than 13% detected once. Time point described: newly diagnosed GD, antithyroid drugs for less than 3 months. There was RNA extracted from PBMCs, and the TCR library was made from it. In addition, the sample was reused for a study of T cells in Graves' hyperthyroidism and ophthalmopathy.

This specimen consisted of peripheral blood mononuclear cells (PBMCs), obtained at new diagnosis, from a patient treated with antithyroid drugs. Receptors originate from a woman aged 25-40 years with Graves disease.

In this sample, this clonotype turned up a few times. The J gene is TRBJ2-5, the V gene TRBV29-1; D remains unclear. Germline values: CDR1 SQVTM, CDR2 ANQGSEA. The length of the CDR3 is 14 residues. V lost 7 bases to trimming and J lost 2 bases, with 17 bases between them. This CDR3 is CSAQKLKGQETQYF. The CDR3 nucleotides are TGCAGCGCCCAAAAACTGAAGGGACAAGAGACCCAGTACTTC. Variable domain in full (rest from reference TRBV29-1 and TRBJ2-5): SAVISQKPSRDICQRGTSLTIQCQVDSQVTMMFWYRQQPGQSLTLIATANQGSEATYESGFVIDKFPISRPNLTFSTLTVSNMSPEDSSIYLCSAQKLKGQETQYFGPGTRLLVL.

This clonotype was detected a few times. The chain joins TRBV9 to TRBJ1-2; D is uncertain. Germline assignment: CDR1 SGDLS and CDR2 YYNGEE. This CDR3 comprises 13 residues. V lost 0 bases and J 4 bases, leaving 7 bases between the germline ends. CDR3 DNA sequence: TGTGCCAGCAGCGTAGCAGAGTTCTATGGCTACACCTTC. Protein product: CASSVAEFYGYTF.

V is TRBV19 and J is TRBJ1-1; D unclear. The CDR3 is 14 amino acids. Per the germline V gene, CDR1 is LNHDA and CDR2 is SQIVND (reference sequence). Trimming took off 10 bases at V and 8 bases at J, with 23 bases between the two ends. The CDR3 nucleotides read TGTGCCACCCTCTCTTTTTCCGGGTCGTACGAAGCTTTCTTT. This sequence encodes CATLSFSGSYEAFF.

Concerning this clonotype itself: The CDR3 end shows no conserved phenylalanine or tryptophan, and so a read error is likely. The V gene is TRBV5-1, the J gene TRBJ2-1, with 8 bases identical to TRBD2. CDR1 and CDR2 (germline): SGHRS, YFSETQ. The CDR3 is 15 residues long. V dropped 1 base and J dropped 7; count of bases not matched to a gene: 7. The DNA for the CDR3 is TGCGCCAGCAGCTTGATGGCGGGAGGACAAAATGAGCAGTTCTTG. Translation: CASSLMAGGQNEQFL.

V gene TRBV15 combines with J gene TRBJ2-4, with D possibly being TRBD1 (5 bases). The CDR3 consists of 14 residues. Germline V CDR1 and CDR2: LNHNV, YYDKDF (reference sequence). V lost 1 base and J 8 bases, leaving 12 bases between the germline ends. The CDR3 DNA reads as TGTGCCACCAGCAGAGTCGACTCCAGGGACATTCAGTACTTC. Translation gives CATSRVDSRDIQYF.

This chain joins TRBV19 and TRBJ1-3; possibly TRBD1 for D (6 bases). Trimming cost V 5 bases and J 0 bases, with 14 bases left between them. The CDR3 runs to 16 residues. Germline V gives CDR1 LNHDA, CDR2 SQIVND (reference sequence). CDR3 loop: CASSSGQKISGNTIYF. The CDR3, as DNA: TGTGCCAGTAGTTCCGGACAGAAAATCTCTGGAAACACCATATATTTT.

This clonotype was detected a few times. V is TRBV9 and J is TRBJ2-7; D perhaps matches TRBD2 (6 bases). Trimming left V 0 bases short and J 1 base short, with 11 bases between. Per the germline V gene, CDR1 is SGDLS and CDR2 is YYNGEE. The CDR3 covers 15 residues. The CDR3 DNA is TGTGCCAGCAGCGTAGACCTAGCGAGTTCCTACGAGCAGTACTTC. Protein product: CASSVDLASSYEQYF.

This clonotype was recorded at least ten times. This chain uses TRBV29-1 with TRBJ2-3, with 7 bases fitting TRBD1. The CDR3 is made up of 15 amino acids. The germline gives CDR1 SQVTM, CDR2 ANQGSEA. With V trimmed by 6 bases and J by 6 bases, 15 bases remained unmatched. CDR3 in amino acids: CSVLQGVNRMDTQYF. The CDR3 bases are TGCAGCGTACTCCAGGGGGTAAACCGCATGGATACGCAGTATTTT.

This clonotype was recorded at least ten times. This rearrangement joins TRBV24-1 to TRBJ1-5; D possibly corresponds to TRBD1 (5 bases). The CDR3 runs 19 residues. CDR1 and CDR2 (germline): KGHDR, SFDVKD. V lost 8 bases and J lost 4, with 29 bases in between. CDR3 residues: CATNMRGRALPLGNQPQHF. The CDR3 DNA is TGTGCCACCAATATGCGAGGCAGGGCTTTACCGTTAGGAAATCAGCCCCAGCATTTT.

This clonotype was counted ten times or more. The chain combines TRBV2 with TRBJ1-5; possible D gene TRBD1, 5 bases. This CDR3 contains 16 residues. V was trimmed by 2 bases and J by 1 base, leaving 12 bases between them. CDR1 SNHLY and CDR2 FYNNEI come from the germline V gene. Here the CDR3 reads CASSEQRTLSNQPQHF. The CDR3 DNA reads TGTGCCAGCAGTGAACAAAGGACACTGAGCAATCAGCCCCAGCATTTT.

V gene TRBV12-3 or TRBV12-4 combines with J gene TRBJ2-1; D might be TRBD1 or TRBD2, each matching 7 bases. The CDR3 covers 21 residues. V shed 5 bases and J shed 2 bases, with 31 bases lying between them. The CDR3 loop is CASSGGRGQTPAGVPYNEQFF. CDR3 coding DNA: TGTGCCAGCAGTGGGGGCAGGGGACAGACCCCCGCGGGAGTACCCTACAATGAGCAGTTCTTC.

This clonotype was found many times. This rearrangement joins TRBV3-1 to TRBJ2-5; 10 bases are shared with TRBD2. Germline assignment: CDR1 LGHDT and CDR2 YNNKEL (reference sequence). Unmatched junction bases numbered 13, after V lost 0 bases and J lost 6 bases. The CDR3 contains 18 residues. The CDR3 reads CASSQDSPSGRLRQTQYF. Here the CDR3 DNA reads TGTGCCAGCAGCCAAGACTCCCCTAGCGGGAGATTGAGACAGACCCAGTACTTC.

This clonotype was found many times. The chain recombines TRBV20-1 with TRBJ1-1; tentatively, D is TRBD1 (5 bases). This CDR3 contains 14 residues. Trimming stripped 6 bases from V and 0 bases from J, with 14 bases between. CDR1 DFQATT and CDR2 SNEGSKA come from the germline V gene (reference sequence). CDR3 residues: CSAAPGRLNTEAFF. The CDR3 bases are TGCAGTGCGGCCCCGGGGCGACTGAACACTGAAGCTTTCTTT.

At least ten counts were recorded for this clonotype. In nucleotides, the CDR3 is TGTGCCAGCAGCCAACAACTCACCTACAATGAGCAGTTCTTC. The encoded protein is CASSQQLTYNEQFF. The gene calls are TRBV3-1 and TRBJ2-1; D is undetermined. The germline gives CDR1 LGHDT, CDR2 YNNKEL (reference sequence). The CDR3 consists of 14 residues. The V and J ends lost 2 bases and 2 bases respectively, with 7 bases between them.

This clonotype was observed at least ten times. The CDR3 DNA follows: TGTGCCAGCAGTTACCTAGCGGGAGAGGGTAATGAGCAGTTCTTC. It specifies CASSYLAGEGNEQFF. The gene calls are TRBV6-5 and TRBJ2-1, with 10 bases lining up with TRBD2. Losses at the gene ends were 2 bases for V and 7 bases for J; bases not matched to a gene: 5. This CDR3 spans 15 amino acids. Germline assignment: CDR1 MNHEY and CDR2 SVGAGI.

This clonotype was detected many times. V and J are TRBV29-1 and TRBJ1-2; D is possibly TRBD1 (6 bases). This CDR3 has 15 residues. The germline CDR1 and CDR2 sequences are SQVTM and ANQGSEA. The germline V and J ends were trimmed by 6 bases and 7 bases, with 24 bases remaining between them. DNA for the CDR3: TGCAGCGTCCTGGCCAGGGGAGAGCTAACGAGTGGCTACACCTTC. It codes for CSVLARGELTSGYTF.

This clonotype was counted a few times. The rearrangement uses TRBV6-5 and TRBJ2-7; no firm D call. The V end lost 1 base, the J end lost 7 bases, and 5 bases lay between the germline ends. There are 11 residues in the CDR3. CDR1 is MNHEY, CDR2 SVGAGI, per germline. The CDR3 spells CASSYYWEQYF. As DNA, the CDR3 is TGTGCCAGCAGTTACTATTGGGAGCAGTACTTC.

This chain links TRBV9 with TRBJ2-7; weak D call: TRBD1 (6 bases). Germline assignment: CDR1 SGDLS and CDR2 YYNGEE. The CDR3 sequence is 13 residues long. V lost 3 bases and J lost 2, with 9 bases in between. The CDR3, as DNA: TGTGCCAGCAGCGGGGACAACACCTACGAGCAGTACTTC. This sequence encodes CASSGDNTYEQYF.

This clonotype occurred many times. The J gene is TRBJ2-1, the V gene TRBV5-1; 8 bases are a match to TRBD2. J lost 9 bases, V lost 0 bases, and 2 bases had no gene match. Germline CDR1 SGHRS, CDR2 YFSETQ. The CDR3 extends over 13 amino acids. DNA for the CDR3: TGCGCCAGCAGCTTGGGGACTAGCTTTGAGCAGTTCTTC. It is translated as CASSLGTSFEQFF.

In this sample, this clonotype turned up many times. The V call is TRBV20-1, the J call TRBJ2-2, with 13 bases matching TRBD2. V gave up 3 bases and J gave up 6 bases; unmatched junction bases: 7. The germline V gene encodes CDR1 DFQATT and CDR2 SNEGSKA (reference sequence). The CDR3 spans 16 residues. In DNA, the CDR3 is TGCAGTGCTAGTTTTGGACTAGCGGGAGTTGCCGGGGAGCTGTTTTTT. Its protein product is CSASFGLAGVAGELFF.

Many counts were recorded for this clonotype. This sequence joins TRBV11-2 and TRBJ1-3; D is ambiguous. CDR3 length: 14 amino acids. CDR1 SGHAT and CDR2 FQNNGV come from the germline V gene. With 1 base removed from V and 4 bases from J, the gap between germline ends came to 8 bases. CDR3 DNA: TGTGCCAGCAGCTTAGCACACAGAGGAAACACCATATATTTT. Protein sequence: CASSLAHRGNTIYF.